A single sample gave rise to the 15 T cell receptor beta chains below, sequenced in a study of T cells after yellow fever vaccination. MiXCR, applied by TCRdb to the 5' RACE reads, yields one record per CDR3 protein. The sample consists of 300,000 to 350,000 distinct CDR3 sequences, about 7.8% of them appearing once. The sequences come from PBMCs, collected roughly 47 days after the first yellow fever vaccination. All receptors derive from a man aged 18 to 29 who received the YFV17D yellow fever vaccine.

A few counts support this clonotype. V usage is TRBV6-2 or TRBV6-3 and J usage is TRBJ2-2; D gene ambiguous. Germline CDR1 is MNHEY and CDR2 is SVGEGT. The V gene lost 7 bases and the J gene lost 4 bases, with 16 bases spanning the gap. The CDR3 has 15 amino acids. This CDR3 is CASTPRTTLTGELFF. The CDR3 DNA reads TGTGCCAGCACCCCTCGGACGACCCTCACCGGGGAGCTGTTTTTT.

This clonotype has ten or more counts. The chain has TRBV5-1 and TRBJ2-3; no firm D call. The CDR3 contains 14 residues. Germline V lookup: CDR1 SGHRS, CDR2 YFSETQ. V lost 1 base, J lost 2 bases, and 8 bases lay in between. CDR3 nucleotide sequence: TGCGCCAGCAGCTTGATGGGCAACACAGATACGCAGTATTTT. Translating gives CASSLMGNTDTQYF.

The J gene is TRBJ2-2, the V gene TRBV18, with D hard to call. The CDR3 is made up of 16 amino acids. Germline lookup yields CDR1 KGHSH and CDR2 LQKENI. Between the trimmed V and J ends, which lost 0 bases and 2 bases, there was a span of 10 bases. The CDR3 reads CASSPPPQINTGELFF. The CDR3 nucleotides are TGTGCCAGCTCACCACCACCACAGATAAACACCGGGGAGCTGTTTTTT.

A few counts support this clonotype. The CDR3 DNA follows: TGCGCCAGCAGCTTGAACCGGGATCTAAAAGCTTTCTTT. Amino acid sequence: CASSLNRDLKAFF. The V call is TRBV5-1, the J call TRBJ1-1; no reliable D call. Germline lookup yields CDR1 SGHRS and CDR2 YFSETQ. The CDR3 has 13 residues. The V end was cut by 1 base, the J end by 9 bases, with 13 bases between.

This clonotype was detected many times. The chain uses TRBV5-1 and TRBJ2-7; 8 bases line up with TRBD1. Per germline, CDR1 SGHRS and CDR2 YFSETQ. Trimming cost V 3 bases and J 3 bases; bases outside gene matches: 5. The CDR3 spans 14 residues. CDR3 loop: CASSSGTGVYEQYF. The CDR3 region has the DNA TGCGCCAGCAGCTCCGGGACAGGAGTCTACGAGCAGTACTTC.

This clonotype came up a few times. The rearrangement joins TRBV13 to TRBJ2-5; D possibly uses TRBD1 or TRBD2 (5 bases each). Per germline, CDR1 PRHDT and CDR2 FYEKMQ (reference sequence). Trimming stripped 4 bases from V and 0 bases from J, with 18 bases between. The CDR3 contains 17 residues. CDR3 coding DNA: TGTGCCAGCAGCTCCCGGGACCTAGGGGTCAACCAAGAGACCCAGTACTTC. Protein sequence: CASSSRDLGVNQETQYF.

The chain couples TRBV9 to TRBJ2-3; D possibly corresponds to TRBD1 (6 bases). The CDR3 contains 14 residues. Trimming removed 0 bases from V and 4 bases from J, with 9 bases in between. In germline, CDR1 is SGDLS, CDR2 YYNGEE. The CDR3 spells CASSVAGDPDTQYF. The DNA of the CDR3 is TGTGCCAGCAGCGTAGCAGGGGACCCAGATACGCAGTATTTT.

This clonotype was picked up many times. The chain carries TRBV12-3 or TRBV12-4 and TRBJ1-6, with a possible D match to TRBD1 (5 bases). Trimming took 5 bases from V and 13 from J, leaving 18 bases between them. The CDR3 sequence is 14 residues long. Written as DNA, the CDR3 is TGTGCCAGCAGTACAGGTTCTATAATTCACCCCCTCCACTTT. Translating gives CASSTGSIIHPLHF.

The chain couples TRBV7-9 to TRBJ2-7; TRBD1 aligns across 9 bases. After removal of 6 bases from V and 2 bases from J, the junction contained 5 bases not matched to a gene. Germline V lookup: CDR1 SEHNR, CDR2 FQNEAQ (reference sequence). The CDR3 is 14 residues long. CDR3 nucleotides: TGTGCCAGCAGGAACGACAGGGGGACCTACGAGCAGTACTTC. Its translation: CASRNDRGTYEQYF.

This sequence joins TRBV16 and TRBJ1-5, with D unresolved. The CDR3 is 16 amino acids. V was pared by 5 bases and J by 1 base, with 15 bases between. CDR1 is KGHSY, CDR2 FQNENV, per germline. CDR3 coding DNA: TGTGCCAGCAGCGCCATGAGGAGGGTGAGCAATCAGCCCCAGCATTTT. It is translated as CASSAMRRVSNQPQHF.

This clonotype has only a few counts. This rearrangement joins TRBV5-1 to TRBJ1-1; D call uncertain. The V gene lost 0 bases and the J gene lost 0 bases, with 12 bases spanning the gap. Per germline, CDR1 SGHRS and CDR2 YFSETQ. The CDR3 runs 16 residues. The CDR3 DNA sequence: TGCGCCAGCAGCTTGGTTGGAGAATCAATGAACACTGAAGCTTTCTTT. Translation gives CASSLVGESMNTEAFF. The whole variable domain, remainder taken from reference TRBV5-1 and TRBJ1-1, is KAGVTQTPRYLIKTRGQQVTLSCSPISGHRSVSWYQQTPGQGLQFLFEYFSETQRNKGNFPGRFSGRQFSNSRSEMNVSTLELGDSALYLCASSLVGESMNTEAFFGQGTRLTVV.

The chain is built from TRBV18 and TRBJ2-5; the D is unclear. Trimming took 6 bases from V and 4 from J, leaving 9 bases between them. This CDR3 is built from 12 residues. From germline, CDR1 is KGHSH and CDR2 LQKENI. As DNA, the CDR3 is TGTGCCAGCTCGCCAGCCCCAGAGACCCAGTACTTC. Its translation is CASSPAPETQYF.

This sequence joins TRBV11-2 and TRBJ2-7; 8 bases are a match to TRBD1. The CDR3 totals 14 residues. Germline-derived CDR1 and CDR2 are SGHAT and FQNNGV. The J segment lost 6 bases and the V segment lost 2 bases, leaving 6 bases of the junction unmatched. CDR3 nucleotide sequence: TGTGCCAGCAGCTTACAGGGGGCGTCTCGCGAGCAGTACGTC. It encodes CASSLQGASREQYV.

This clonotype was recorded many times. V gene TRBV29-1 combines with J gene TRBJ2-1; the match to TRBD1 covers 9 bases. The CDR3 spans 13 residues. V shed 7 bases and J 6 bases; nucleotides not matched to a gene: 7. CDR1 and CDR2 from the germline V gene are SQVTM and ANQGSEA. CDR3 sequence (DNA): TGCAGCGGGGGGACAGGGACTTTCAATGAGCAGTTCTTC. This encodes CSGGTGTFNEQFF.

The chain uses TRBV5-1 and TRBJ2-5; no reliable D call. The CDR3 sequence is 15 residues long. Trimming shortened V by 0 bases and J by 2 bases, and 11 bases separated the two germline ends. The germline gives CDR1 SGHRS, CDR2 YFSETQ. As DNA, the CDR3 is TGCGCCAGCAGCTTGGGGTACTCCGGGCAAGAGACCCAGTACTTC. Translating gives CASSLGYSGQETQYF.